The present T cell receptor (beta chain) was sequenced within a study of cytomegalovirus exposure and HLA in healthy donors. Points on this clone: No antigen is known for it.

The PCR had 60 Vbeta and 13 Jbeta primers. Using immunoSEQ multiplex PCR, the repertoire was profiled, and TCRdb retains in-frame clones only, with some absent. This sample has some 120,000 clones, with about 73% found just once. Germline V gene sequence: CDR1 LGHNT, CDR2 FRNRAP. Trimming took 4 bases from V and 3 from J, leaving 22 bases between them. CDR3 size: 17 residues. Study-wide results and caveats: Confirmation was obtained in vitro that a few CMV-associated chains are specific for CMV antigens. A later analysis reportedly found that, within productive TCRs, an Asian-associated ancestry cluster had fewer N-insertions than the mean observed across the approximately 700 donors. Reported results showed that the classifier diagnosed cytomegalovirus status with high specificity and sensitivity.

The TCR originated in a woman between 50 and 59 years old in good health and CMV-seropositive. The gene calls are TRBV12-5 and TRBJ2-7, with D possibly matching TRBD1 (7 bases). Sequences were obtained from PBMCs. CDR3 protein: CASGSRPAGGQRYEQYF. The CDR3 DNA sequence: TGTGCTAGTGGTTCCCGCCCTGCAGGGGGGCAACGCTACGAGCAGTACTTC.